The clone carrying this T cell receptor beta chain was counted a few times. Its target is unknown. TCRdb re-analysed the RT-PCR reads in MiXCR, keeping a single row per CDR3 protein. In the table there are about 700,000 distinct CDR3 sequences, approximately 15% of which are singletons. This sample stems from a study of response to subunit inactivated influenza vaccine. Whole-study results and caveats: New T cells are recruited in small numbers by each seasonal influenza vaccination, according to the authors' suggestion.

The sequencing used PBMCs from blood, collected about 14 days before vaccination. The receptor was derived from a man aged 45-65 years who received an inactivated influenza vaccine.

The DNA of the CDR3 is TGTGCCAGCAGCTTAGGATTCGGCGATTTACTTTCCTACAATGAGCAGTTCTTC. This gives the protein CASSLGFGDLLSYNEQFF. V usage is TRBV11-1 and J usage is TRBJ2-1, with D hard to call. The ends were cut back, 1 base at V and 1 base at J, with 17 bases in the middle. Germline V gene lookup returns CDR1 SGHAT and CDR2 FQDESV (reference sequence). The CDR3 totals 18 residues.